The 8 T cell receptor beta chains listed next were all sequenced from one sample in a study of T cell repertoires in cytomegalovirus infection. TCRdb fed the reads into MiXCR, producing one record per CDR3 protein. In the table there are over 200,000 distinct CDR3 sequences, roughly 13% of which are singletons. Source material: PBMCs. The receptors were gathered from a human donor in good health (CMV status not recorded). Some clones in this sample may be carry-over from other donors' samples.

In this sample, this clonotype turned up many times. V usage is TRBV7-2 and J usage is TRBJ1-2; D unclear. Between the trimmed V and J ends, which lost 5 bases and 6 bases, there was a span of 19 bases. The CDR3 has 15 amino acids. Germline V gene data show CDR1 as SGHTA and CDR2 as FQGNSA. CDR3 in DNA: TGTGCCAGCAGCCCATCGCTAAACGGACGGAATGGCTACACCTTC. This sequence encodes CASSPSLNGRNGYTF.

The chain joins TRBV20-1 to TRBJ2-7; D is undetermined. Germline CDR1 and CDR2: DFQATT and SNEGSKA (reference sequence). V gave up 1 base and J gave up 2 bases, with 12 bases separating them. CDR3 length: 14 amino acids. The CDR3 nucleotides read TGCAGTGCTAGAGGCCCGGACCCTCCCTACGAGCAGTACTTC. It is translated as CSARGPDPPYEQYF.

This clonotype has a count of ten or more. The chain carries TRBV6-1 and TRBJ1-4; no reliable D call. Between the trimmed V and J ends, which lost 6 bases and 5 bases, there was a span of 16 bases. This CDR3 is 15 amino acids long. Germline V gene lookup returns CDR1 MNHNS and CDR2 SASEGT. In nucleotides, the CDR3 is TGTGCCAGCAGAAGCAACAGCTTAGTAAATGAAAAACTGTTTTTT. It encodes CASRSNSLVNEKLFF.

This rearrangement joins TRBV20-1 to TRBJ2-3; D is uncertain. The CDR3 consists of 11 residues. Trimming shortened V by 3 bases and J by 6 bases, and 7 bases separated the two germline ends. The germline CDR1 and CDR2 sequences are DFQATT and SNEGSKA (reference sequence). CDR3 sequence (DNA): TGCAGTGCTAGGGGCCTTGATACGCAGTATTTT. It translates to CSARGLDTQYF.

This clonotype was detected ten times or more. The chain has TRBV7-2 and TRBJ2-1; 10 nucleotides agree with TRBD2. Trimming cost V 5 bases and J 2 bases; bases outside gene matches: 3. Germline V gene sequence: CDR1 SGHTA, CDR2 FQGNSA. This CDR3 contains 15 residues. CDR3 in DNA: TGTGCCAGCAGCCCAACTAGCGGGACCTACAATGAGCAGTTCTTC. Its translation: CASSPTSGTYNEQFF.

There are a few counts of this clonotype. The chain employs TRBV25-1 and TRBJ1-6; no firm D call. V was shortened by 0 bases and J by 8 bases, with 11 bases between the two germline ends. The CDR3 spans 15 residues. Germline V lookup: CDR1 MGHDK, CDR2 SYGVNS. CDR3 residues: CASSEYTALDSPLHF. The CDR3 nucleotides read TGTGCCAGCAGTGAATATACGGCGCTTGATTCACCCCTCCACTTT. The variable domain in full, with the rest retrieved from reference TRBV25-1 and TRBJ1-6, is EADIYQTPRYLVIGTGKKITLECSQTMGHDKMYWYQQDPGMELHLIHYSYGVNSTEKGDLSSESTVSRIRTEHFPLTLESARPSHTSQYLCASSEYTALDSPLHFGNGTRLTVT.

The chain uses TRBV2 and TRBJ2-5, with D uncertain. The CDR3 is 14 residues long. Trimming took 3 bases from V and 0 from J, leaving 8 bases between them. In germline, CDR1 is SNHLY, CDR2 FYNNEI. The CDR3 DNA is TGTGCCAGCAGTGAGAATAGCCACCAAGAGACCCAGTACTTC. Amino acid sequence: CASSENSHQETQYF.

With regard to this clonotype: A much larger clone differs by one base, so this may be a read error. This chain joins TRBV7-9 and TRBJ1-2; D call uncertain. V lost 2 bases and J 4 bases, leaving 11 bases between the germline ends. The germline V gene has CDR1 SEHNR and CDR2 FQNEAQ (reference sequence). The CDR3 sequence is 14 residues long. The CDR3, as DNA: TGTGCCAGCAGCTTAATGAGCGACATCTATGGCTACACCTTC. Translating gives CASSLMSDIYGYTF.